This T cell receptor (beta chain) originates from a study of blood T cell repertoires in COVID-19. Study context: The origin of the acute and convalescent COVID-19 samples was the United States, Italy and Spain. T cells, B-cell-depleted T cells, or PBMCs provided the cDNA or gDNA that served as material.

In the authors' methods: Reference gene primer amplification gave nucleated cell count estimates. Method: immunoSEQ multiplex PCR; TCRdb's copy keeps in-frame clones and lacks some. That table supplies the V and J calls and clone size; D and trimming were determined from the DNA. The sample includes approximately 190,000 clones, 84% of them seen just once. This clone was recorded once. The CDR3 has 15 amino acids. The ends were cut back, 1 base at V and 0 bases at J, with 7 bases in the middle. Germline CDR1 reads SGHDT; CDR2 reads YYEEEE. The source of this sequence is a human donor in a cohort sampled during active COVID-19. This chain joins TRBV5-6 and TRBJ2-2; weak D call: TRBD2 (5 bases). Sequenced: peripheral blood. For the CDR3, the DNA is TGTGCCAGCAGCTTGATCGGGGCGAACACCGGGGAGCTGTTTTTT. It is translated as CASSLIGANTGELFF.